The T cell receptor beta chain under discussion was sequenced for a study of cytomegalovirus exposure and HLA in healthy donors. Both 60 Vbeta primers and 13 Jbeta primers went into the PCR. Some clones are missing from TCRdb's copy, which holds only in-frame ones; the method was immunoSEQ multiplex PCR. The repertoire has 90,000 to 140,000 clones, less than 85% of them found once; the top ten carry roughly 8.2%. Healthy people donating bone marrow made up the donors. Sequencing was done on a sample of PBMCs. The TCR originated in a man in his forties or fifties in good health and CMV-seropositive.

The CDR3 DNA reads TGTGCCACACGGCGGGTAAATGAAAAACTGTTTTTT. It codes for CATRRVNEKLFF. This chain uses TRBV6-5 with TRBJ1-4; D ambiguous. Trimming took off 10 bases at V and 5 bases at J, with 11 bases between the two ends. The CDR3 is 12 amino acids. CDR1 MNHEY and CDR2 SVGAGI come from the germline V gene.